This T cell receptor beta chain is drawn from a study of T cell repertoires in breast cancer (dated by TCRdb to 2016 to 2017). About the full investigation: Samples profiled in the study came from tumors, lymph nodes and peripheral blood lymphocytes of breast cancer patients, along with peripheral blood from healthy control donors. ER+/PR+ status was present in the majority of the approximately 21 patient tumors that were analyzed for shared TCRs. Nine healthy donors, of an age range similar to that of the patients, were included as controls. On average, sequencing produced about 500,000 sequences per sample and approximately 10 reads per input cell. The study reasoned that TCRs shared between breast cancer patients would target shared antigens, given breast cancer's low mutational burden and rare common mutations. Tumors and tumor-involved lymph nodes were minced, digested with Liberase and DNase, and then passed through 70-um and 40-um filters. Tumor-free lymph nodes were processed with no enzymatic digestion, and blood samples were separated using Ficoll.

The CDR3 spans 13 residues, from the cysteine through the phenylalanine. The DNA shown is the 39-base CDR3, in frame from base 1. V lost 5 bases and J lost 7 bases, and the count of bases not matched to a germline gene is 7. According to the germline V gene, CDR1 reads MGHDK and CDR2 reads SYGVNS. Libraries came from emulsion pairing. Unpaired genes were suppressed in a second nested PCR with blocking oligos, after which Illumina adaptors and barcodes were added in a third nested PCR. Between roughly 5,000 and 260,000 T cells, along with C-region, Stepout and V-region primers, were included in each emulsion RT-PCR master mix. The Micellula Emulsion and Purification Kit was used to generate emulsions, and Qiagen OneStep RT-PCR reagents were used for RT-PCR. The pooled libraries were sequenced on an Illumina MiSeq using paired-end 2 x 250 reads. Per the original workflow: Read pairs were joined in Galaxy and clipped at the engineered overlap into separate alpha and beta files, and reads that were not clipped were discarded. Alpha-beta pairs were assigned with CompleteTCR, a MiTCR-based pipeline that links chains sharing read cluster identifiers using an R script. TCR sequences seen only once, which were about 1-3.2%, were removed as potential sequencing errors. TCRdb reanalyzed the raw reads on its own, using fastp at Q25 for trimming and MiXCR for clone calling, and kept in-frame beta chains. Every CDR3 protein is listed once, alongside the most common genes and DNA of its rows. TCRdb's processing, not the authors', yielded these V and J calls. The sample yields roughly 40,000 distinct CDR3 sequences; roughly 44% were counted once. Around three fifths of the sample rests with the top ten.

This clonotype occurred many times. Its antigen specificity is not known. Base quality data are lacking; no much larger clone is found one base away. The investigation overall reported the following: Shared TCRs were encoded by various nucleotide sequences, which suggests selection and expansion based on antigen. Genuine antitumor clones may have been missed because singleton TCRs were discarded and only part of each tumor was sampled. Fewer than 20 TCR pairs were shared across seven or more patient tumors and were rarely found in control blood, which suggests possible tumor specificity. TRBV7 predominance was observed among shared TCRs, which possibly reflected tumor recognition or mispriming bias from eight TRBV7 primers. Because transcript abundance and primer differences skewed clone recovery, emulsion RT-PCR was regarded as qualitative rather than quantitative. Compared with tumor-free nodes, tumor-involved sentinel lymph nodes shared about fourfold more TCRs with matched tumor repertoires (7.7% versus 2%).

To analyze paired alpha-beta TCRs of CD8+ T cells, the study used an expanded emulsion RT-PCR method with primers covering all TCR V genes. CD8+ T cells were isolated with a CD8 positive selection kit and were then incubated overnight in roughly 11 IU/mL IL-2 prior to emulsion RT-PCR. This chain joins TRBV25-1 to TRBJ1-1; TRBD1 aligns with 7 central bases. This receptor was taken from a pool of human donors with breast cancer or a healthy control (not recorded which). The sample consisted of CD8+ T cells. The CDR3 region: CASSSGTDYEAFF. The nucleotide sequence is given as TGTGCCAGCAGTTCCGGGACAGACTATGAAGCTTTCTTT.